The clone carrying this TCR beta chain was found once. The sample comes from a study of identical twins. It was template switching that added a universal primer site, and there were unique molecular identifiers on the cDNA. Via MiXCR, TCRdb re-called the 5' RACE reads, giving one row per CDR3 protein. The table lists nearly 200,000 distinct CDR3 sequences, roughly 15% of them singletons, with 40% in the top ten. Germline lookup yields CDR1 SGHAT and CDR2 FQNNGV. This CDR3 has 15 residues. V lost 0 bases to trimming and J lost 6 bases, with 15 bases between them. These data were also reused for a study on T cells expressing NK-cell markers. That work adds: Seven HCMV-seropositive donors and one seronegative donor made up the eight sequenced donors.

This TCR was recovered from a woman aged 18 to 35 in good health. The chain is built from TRBV11-2 and TRBJ2-7; D is unresolved. Sequencing input: CD8+ T cells sorted from blood. The CDR3, as DNA: TGTGCCAGCAGCTTAGACATATATCTGTCTCCCGAGCAGTACTTC. This encodes CASSLDIYLSPEQYF.